The next 4 T cell receptor beta chains were all read from a single sample in a study of cytomegalovirus exposure and HLA in healthy donors. The PCR had 60 Vbeta and 13 Jbeta primers. Sequenced by immunoSEQ multiplex PCR; TCRdb stores in-frame clones only, minus some. The table records 150,000 to 180,000 clones, roughly three quarters of them present only once. Sequenced sample: PBMCs. The receptors shown here come from a man younger than 40 in good health and CMV-seropositive.

On this clone itself: Different DNA sequences within this sample yield the same CDR3. The chain employs TRBV29-1 and TRBJ1-1; no definite D call. Trimming left V 4 bases short and J 0 bases short, with 9 bases between. This CDR3 is built from 13 residues. Looked up from germline, CDR1 is SQVTM and CDR2 is ANQGSEA. The CDR3 reads CSVGGRLNTEAFF. The CDR3 DNA sequence: TGCAGCGTTGGTGGCAGGCTGAACACTGAAGCTTTCTTT.

This clone was seen a few times. The CDR3 DNA is TGTGCCAGCAGTTTAGGAGGGGCAGGTACCCAGTACTTC. Translation: CASSLGGAGTQYF. The chain links TRBV28 to TRBJ2-5, with D perhaps TRBD2 (6 bases). Germline CDR1 MDHEN, CDR2 SYDVKM. The CDR3 is made up of 13 amino acids. Trimming took off 2 bases at V and 8 bases at J, with 12 bases between the two ends.

The chain joins TRBV21-1 to TRBJ1-5; no DNA check was done on the table's D call, TRBD1. TRBV21-1 constitutes a pseudogene. The CDR3 runs 14 residues. CDR3: CASRRTGQSQPQHF. In DNA form, the CDR3 reads TGTGCCAGTCGAAGGACAGGGCAAAGTCAGCCCCAGCATTTT.

The rearrangement uses TRBV27 and TRBJ2-1, with 8 bases aligning to TRBD1. The V gene end was trimmed by 5 bases and the J gene end by 0 bases; junction bases not matched to a gene: 15. Germline assignment: CDR1 MNHEY and CDR2 SMNVEV (reference sequence). The CDR3 is 19 residues long. The CDR3 DNA sequence: TGTGCCAGCAGTCCTGGACAGGGTACCCCGTTTAGCTCCTACAATGAGCAGTTCTTC. Translation gives CASSPGQGTPFSSYNEQFF.